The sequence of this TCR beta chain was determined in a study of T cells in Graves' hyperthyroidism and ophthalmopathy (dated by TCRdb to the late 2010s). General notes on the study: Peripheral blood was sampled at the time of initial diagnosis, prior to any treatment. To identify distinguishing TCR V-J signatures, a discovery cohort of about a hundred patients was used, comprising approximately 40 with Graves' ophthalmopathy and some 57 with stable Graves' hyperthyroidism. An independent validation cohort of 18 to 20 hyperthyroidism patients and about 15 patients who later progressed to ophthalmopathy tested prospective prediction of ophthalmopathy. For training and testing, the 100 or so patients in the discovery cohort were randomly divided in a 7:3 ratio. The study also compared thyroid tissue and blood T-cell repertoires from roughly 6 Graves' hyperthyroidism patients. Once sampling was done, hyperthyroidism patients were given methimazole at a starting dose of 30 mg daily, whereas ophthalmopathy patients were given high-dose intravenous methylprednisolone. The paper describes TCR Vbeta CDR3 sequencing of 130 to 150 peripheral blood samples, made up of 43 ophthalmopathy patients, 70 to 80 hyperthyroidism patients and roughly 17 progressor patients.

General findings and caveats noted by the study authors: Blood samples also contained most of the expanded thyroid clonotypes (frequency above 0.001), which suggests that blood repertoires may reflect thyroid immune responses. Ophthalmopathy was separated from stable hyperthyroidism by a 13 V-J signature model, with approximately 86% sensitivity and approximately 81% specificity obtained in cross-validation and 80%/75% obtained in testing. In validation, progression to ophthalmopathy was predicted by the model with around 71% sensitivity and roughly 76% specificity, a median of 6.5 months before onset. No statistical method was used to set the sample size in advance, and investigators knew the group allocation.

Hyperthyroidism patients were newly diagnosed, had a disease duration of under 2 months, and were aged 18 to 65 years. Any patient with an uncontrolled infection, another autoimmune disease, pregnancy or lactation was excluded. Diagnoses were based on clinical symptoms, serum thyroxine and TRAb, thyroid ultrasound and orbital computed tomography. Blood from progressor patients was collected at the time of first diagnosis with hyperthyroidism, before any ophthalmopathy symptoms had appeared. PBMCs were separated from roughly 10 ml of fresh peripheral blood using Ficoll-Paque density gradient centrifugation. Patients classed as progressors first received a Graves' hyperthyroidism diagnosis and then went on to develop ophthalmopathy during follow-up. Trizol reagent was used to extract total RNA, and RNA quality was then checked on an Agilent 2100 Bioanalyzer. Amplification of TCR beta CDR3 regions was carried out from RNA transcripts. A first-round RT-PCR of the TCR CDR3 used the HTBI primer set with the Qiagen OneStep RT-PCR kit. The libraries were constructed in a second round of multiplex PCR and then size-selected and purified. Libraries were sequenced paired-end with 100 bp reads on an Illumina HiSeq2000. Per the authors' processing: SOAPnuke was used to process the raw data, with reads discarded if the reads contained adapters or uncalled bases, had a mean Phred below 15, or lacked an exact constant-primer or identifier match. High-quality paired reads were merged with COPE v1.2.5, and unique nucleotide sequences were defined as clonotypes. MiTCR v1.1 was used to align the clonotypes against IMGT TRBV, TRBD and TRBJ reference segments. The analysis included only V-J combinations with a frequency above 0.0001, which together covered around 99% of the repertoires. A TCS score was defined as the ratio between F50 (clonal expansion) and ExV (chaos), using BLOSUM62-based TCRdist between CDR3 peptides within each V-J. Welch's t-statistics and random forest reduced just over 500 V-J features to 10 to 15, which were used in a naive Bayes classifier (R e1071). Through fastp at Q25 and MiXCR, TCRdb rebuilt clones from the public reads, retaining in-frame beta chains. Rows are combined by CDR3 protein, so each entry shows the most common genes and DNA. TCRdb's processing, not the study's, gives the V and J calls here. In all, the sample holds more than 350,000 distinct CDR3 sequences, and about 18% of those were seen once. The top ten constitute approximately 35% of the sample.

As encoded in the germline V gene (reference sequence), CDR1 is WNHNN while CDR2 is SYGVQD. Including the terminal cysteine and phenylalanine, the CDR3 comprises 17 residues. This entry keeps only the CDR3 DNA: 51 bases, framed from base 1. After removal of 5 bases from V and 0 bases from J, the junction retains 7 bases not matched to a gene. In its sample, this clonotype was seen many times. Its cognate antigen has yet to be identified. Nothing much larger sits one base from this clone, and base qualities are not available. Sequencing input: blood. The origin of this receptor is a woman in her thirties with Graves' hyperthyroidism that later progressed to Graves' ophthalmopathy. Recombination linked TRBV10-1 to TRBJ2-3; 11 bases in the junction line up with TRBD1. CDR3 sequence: CASSPGTGGWSTDTQYF. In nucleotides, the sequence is TGCGCCAGCAGTCCCGGGACAGGGGGATGGAGCACAGATACGCAGTATTTT.